What follows describes a single T cell receptor beta chain. Profiling relied on immunoSEQ multiplex PCR, and the TCRdb table lists in-frame clones only, not all of them. The sample lists 80,000 to 100,000 clones; around 85% were seen once. This sample was taken from a study of blood T cell repertoires in COVID-19. Study as a whole: Italy, Spain and the United States were the sources of the convalescent and acute COVID-19 samples. The cDNA or gDNA used as material had been derived from T cells, B-cell-depleted T cells, or PBMCs.

The source of this sequence is a woman older than 75 with active or convalescent COVID-19. The sample taken for sequencing was peripheral blood.

In DNA, the CDR3 is TGTGCCAGCAGACCAGTTGCAACTAATGAAAAACTGTTTTTT. The encoded protein is CASRPVATNEKLFF. The chain recombines TRBV6-5 with TRBJ1-4; no firm D call. Trimming took off 6 bases at V and 0 bases at J, with 8 bases between the two ends. Germline V lookup: CDR1 MNHEY, CDR2 SVGAGI. The CDR3 totals 14 residues.